The source of this T cell receptor beta chain is a study of control samples from healthy donors and cancer patients. The repertoire was sequenced with immunoSEQ multiplex PCR; TCRdb's copy has only in-frame clones and lacks some. This sample carries roughly 52,000 clones, around 95% of them seen once, and the ten largest clones take around 1.9%. CDR1 and CDR2 from the germline V gene are GTSNPN and SVGIG (reference sequence). Trimming left V 3 bases short and J 4 bases short, with 13 bases between. This CDR3 has 14 residues. The sequencing sample was made of blood. This chain joins TRBV30 and TRBJ1-3; D unclear. The TCR was taken from a woman in her 30s in good health. The CDR3, as DNA: TGTGCCTGGAGGGTCCCCGGGGAGGGAAACACCATATATTTT. This gives the protein CAWRVPGEGNTIYF.